The sample holds a few counts of the clone carrying this TCR beta chain. What it binds is not known. The sample comes from a study of cytomegalovirus exposure and HLA in healthy donors. Study as a whole: A prior study identified just under 120 million unique TCR beta sequences from 200 million or so T cells. Overall study results and limits: Later analysis associated a missense DCLRE1C variant with TCR beta V- and J-gene trimming. When analyzed later, the rates of TCR association showed variation by HLA locus, with DRB1 the most and HLA-C the fewest.

The PCR employed 60 Vbeta primers together with 13 Jbeta primers. Only in-frame clones appear in the TCRdb table, and some are missing; sequencing was by immunoSEQ multiplex PCR. The sample records about 99,000 clones, nearly 80% being singletons. The CDR3 loop spans 15 amino acids. Germline values: CDR1 MGHRA, CDR2 YSYEKL. V lost 3 bases to trimming and J lost 3 bases, with 15 bases between them. Specimen: PBMCs. The source of this sequence is a man aged 55 to 70 in good health and CMV-seropositive. V usage is TRBV4-1 and J usage is TRBJ2-7; D may be TRBD2 (7 bases). CDR3 sequence: CASSHPARGLYEQYF. The CDR3 DNA is TGCGCCAGCAGCCACCCGGCGCGGGGGCTCTACGAGCAGTACTTC.